This T cell receptor (beta chain) was captured by sequencing in a study of molecular identifiers for immune sequencing clone quantification (dated by TCRdb to the late 2010s). Broadly, across the study: For a replicate experiment, RNA from around 20,000 or 99,000 naive CD8 T cells was divided into five aliquots, and four of the five aliquots were sequenced. The study was a methods study using CD8 T cells to benchmark molecular-identifier clustering-based TCR repertoire sequencing (MIDCIRS) and TCR RNA copy counting.

Study-wide conclusions, independent of this receptor: Modeling estimated around 3.2 recovered TCR RNA copies per cell, compared with about 10 by digital PCR, which implies about 32% capture efficiency. Spiked-in Jurkat TCR RNA equivalent to a single cell was reported to be detectable even among 750,000 to 1,000,000 naive CD8 T cells. Highly expanded clone sizes could be underestimated if identical TCR molecules share a barcode. In CMV-specific effector cells, clones with more than 20 RNA copies accounted for over 97% of molecules, whereas in naive cells such clones accounted for under 1%. When barcode sub-clustering was not used, chimeric consensus sequences inflated TCR diversity, with chimeras reaching as high as 47%. The naive libraries included spiked-in Jurkat TCR RNA (10 copies' worth), and this Jurkat TCR RNA is not part of the donor repertoire.

To prepare the library, PCR was applied. The run used an Illumina HiSeq 4000. Bulk TCR libraries were generated as previously described, with the TCR primers listed in Table S5 used. Total RNA was purified with the Qiagen AllPrep DNA/RNA kit. Before any analysis, reads coming from multiple sequencing runs of the same library were combined into one pool. The study's processing was this. Reads were retained only if their TCR constant sequence matched exactly, and those retained reads were trimmed to 150 nt and grouped according to their 12-nt molecular barcodes. Within each barcode group, reads were sub-clustered at a 15% Levenshtein threshold, and quality-weighted consensus sequences were built per RNA molecule. Non-functional sequences were excluded, and lower-count sequences lying one edit away from another sequence were also excluded. Based on a fit of two negative binomial distributions, barcode sub-clusters having less than 20% of the maximum read count were discarded. The raw public reads went through TCRdb reprocessing: fastp at Q25, MiXCR clone calling, in-frame beta chains kept. Here each entry gathers all rows of one CDR3 protein and keeps the most common genes and DNA. The V and J calls and clone size are TCRdb's, not the authors'. Recorded for this sample are a few hundred thousand distinct CDR3 sequences; around 21% of them occurred a single time. About 0.78% of the sample goes to the ten largest clones.

At the junction V is shortened by 1 base and J by 1 base; bases outside the gene matches: 9. Taken from cysteine to phenylalanine, the CDR3 has 19 residues. This entry keeps only the CDR3 DNA: 57 bases, framed from base 1. CDR1 SGHVS and CDR2 FNYEAQ are derived from the germline V gene. This clonotype was observed many times. The target of this receptor is not known. Base-call qualities are not available, and no considerably larger clone is one nucleotide away. Libraries of naive CD8 T cells were built from about 20,000 to 1,000,000 sorted cells, with 10%, 30% or 50% of the purified RNA used. Naive CD8 T cells, defined as CD8+CD4-CCR7+CD45RA+, were FACS-sorted into RLT Plus buffer on a BD FACSAria II. Ten to eleven TCR copies' worth of Jurkat RNA were spiked into about 20,000-1,000,000 naive CD8 T cell samples to test detection sensitivity. Enrichment of CD8 T cells was done with RosetteSep CD8+ T Cell Enrichment Cocktail plus Ficoll-Paque, and ACK red cell lysis came afterward.

Sample: naive CD8+ T cells from blood, with Jurkat cell RNA spiked in. In the paper's terms, the cell subset or site label means: FACS-sorted CD8+CD4-CCR7+CD45RA+ naive T cells. This chain is built from TRBV7-6 and TRBJ2-5; TRBD2 fits 13 bases in the junction. The receptor comes from a human donor in good health. Some libraries in this study had Jurkat cell RNA spiked in. The sequenced DNA is TGTGCCAGCAGCTTAGACAGCCCCGGGACTAGCGGGGCCCAAGAGACCCAGTACTTC. This is translated as CASSLDSPGTSGAQETQYF.